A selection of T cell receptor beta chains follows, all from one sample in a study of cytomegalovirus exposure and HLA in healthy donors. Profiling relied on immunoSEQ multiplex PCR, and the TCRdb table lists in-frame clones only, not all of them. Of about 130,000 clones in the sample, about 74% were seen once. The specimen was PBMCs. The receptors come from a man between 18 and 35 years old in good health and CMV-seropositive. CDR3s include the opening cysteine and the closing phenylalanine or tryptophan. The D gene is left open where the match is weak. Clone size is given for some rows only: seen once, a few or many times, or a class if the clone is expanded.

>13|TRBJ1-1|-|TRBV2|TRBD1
CASSGDRNTEAFF
TGTGCCAGCAGTGGGGACAGAAACACTGAAGCTTTCTTT
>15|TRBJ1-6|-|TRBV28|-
CASSPNDRKNSPLHF
TGTGCCAGCAGCCCGAACGACAGGAAAAATTCACCCCTCCACTTT
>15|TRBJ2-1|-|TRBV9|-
CASSVGVGEWNEQFF
TGTGCCAGCAGCGTAGGGGTGGGAGAGTGGAATGAGCAGTTCTTC
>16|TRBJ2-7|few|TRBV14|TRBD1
CASSRSTGTGWYEQYF
TGTGCCAGCAGCCGAAGTACCGGGACAGGGTGGTACGAGCAGTACTTC
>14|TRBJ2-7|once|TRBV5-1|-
CASSPFDRSLGQYF
TGCGCCAGCAGTCCCTTCGACAGGTCCTTGGGGCAGTACTTC
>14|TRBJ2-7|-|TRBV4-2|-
CASSYLTGLYEQYF
TGTGCCAGCAGCTACCTGACAGGACTGTACGAGCAGTACTTC
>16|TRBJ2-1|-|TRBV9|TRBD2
CASSGLLAGAYNEQFF
TGTGCCAGCAGCGGCTTACTAGCGGGGGCCTACAATGAGCAGTTCTTC
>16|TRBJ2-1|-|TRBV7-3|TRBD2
CASSLYSGLADNEQFF
TGTGCCAGCAGCTTATACTCAGGACTAGCGGACAATGAGCAGTTCTTC
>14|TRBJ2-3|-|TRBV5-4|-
CASWPGEAQDTQYF
TGTGCCAGCTGGCCGGGGGAGGCTCAAGATACGCAGTATTTT
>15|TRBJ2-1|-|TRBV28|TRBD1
CASTTGGDPYNEQFF
TGTGCCAGTACCACAGGGGGCGACCCCTACAATGAGCAGTTCTTC
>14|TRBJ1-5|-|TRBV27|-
CASSFPGVGQPQHF
TGTGCCAGCAGTTTCCCCGGGGTGGGGCAGCCCCAGCATTTT
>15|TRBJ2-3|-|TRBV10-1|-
CASSDPVGAPDTQYF
TGCGCCAGCAGTGACCCCGTGGGGGCCCCAGATACGCAGTATTTT
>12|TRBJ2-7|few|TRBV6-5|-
CASSADEREQYF
TGTGCCAGCAGTGCAGACGAGAGGGAGCAGTACTTC
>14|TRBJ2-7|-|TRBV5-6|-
CASSLVGSSYEQYF
TGTGCCAGCAGCTTGGTGGGCAGCTCCTACGAGCAGTACTTC
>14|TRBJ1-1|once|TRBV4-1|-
CASSHRVLNTEAFF
TGCGCCAGCTCCCACAGGGTCTTGAACACTGAAGCTTTCTTT
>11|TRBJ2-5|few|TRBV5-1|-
CASSLRETQYF
TGCGCCAGCAGCCTGAGAGAGACCCAGTACTTC
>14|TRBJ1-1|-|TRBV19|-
CASSIAGANTEAFF
TGTGCCAGTAGTATAGCAGGGGCAAACACTGAAGCTTTCTTT
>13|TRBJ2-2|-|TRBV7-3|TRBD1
CASSRTGIGELFF
TGTGCCAGCAGCCGGACAGGGATCGGGGAGCTGTTTTTT
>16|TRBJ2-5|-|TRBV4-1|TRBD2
CASSPYAGGAVETQYF
TGCGCCAGCAGCCCCTACGCCGGGGGGGCCGTTGAGACCCAGTACTTC
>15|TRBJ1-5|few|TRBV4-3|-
CASSQDIERGQPQHF
TGCGCCAGCAGCCAAGATATTGAGAGAGGACAGCCCCAGCATTTT
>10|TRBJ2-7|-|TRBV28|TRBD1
CASSRGGQYF
TGTGCCAGCAGCCGAGGGGGCCAGTACTTC
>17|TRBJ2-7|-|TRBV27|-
CASRRSGQTQMGGEQYF
TGTGCCAGCAGAAGGTCTGGACAGACCCAAATGGGGGGGGAGCAGTACTTC
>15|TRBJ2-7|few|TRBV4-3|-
CASGHSGTSSYEQYF
TGCGCCAGCGGCCACTCCGGGACATCGTCCTACGAGCAGTACTTC
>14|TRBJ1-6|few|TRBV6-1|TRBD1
CASSVSGGGSPLHF
TGTGCCAGCAGTGTCTCAGGGGGCGGTTCACCCCTCCACTTT
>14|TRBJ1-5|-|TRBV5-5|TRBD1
CASSSRQGGQPQHF
TGTGCCAGCAGCTCGAGACAGGGTGGTCAGCCCCAGCATTTT
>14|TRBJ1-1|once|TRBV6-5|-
CASSYSEGFTEAFF
TGTGCCAGCAGTTACTCGGAGGGATTCACTGAAGCTTTCTTT
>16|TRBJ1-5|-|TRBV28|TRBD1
CASSPAQTGAGQPQHF
TGTGCCAGCAGTCCCGCCCAAACAGGGGCCGGTCAGCCCCAGCATTTT